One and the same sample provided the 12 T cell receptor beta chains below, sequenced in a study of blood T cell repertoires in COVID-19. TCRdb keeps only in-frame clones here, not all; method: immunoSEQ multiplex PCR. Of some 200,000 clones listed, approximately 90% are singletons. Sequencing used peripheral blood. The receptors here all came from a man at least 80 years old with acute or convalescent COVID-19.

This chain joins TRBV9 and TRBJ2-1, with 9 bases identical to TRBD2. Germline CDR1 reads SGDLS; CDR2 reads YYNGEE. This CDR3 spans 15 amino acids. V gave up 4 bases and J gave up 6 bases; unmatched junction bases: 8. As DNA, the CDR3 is TGTGCCAGCAGCCCGAGGGCTAGCGGGACCAATGAGCAGTTCTTC. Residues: CASSPRASGTNEQFF.

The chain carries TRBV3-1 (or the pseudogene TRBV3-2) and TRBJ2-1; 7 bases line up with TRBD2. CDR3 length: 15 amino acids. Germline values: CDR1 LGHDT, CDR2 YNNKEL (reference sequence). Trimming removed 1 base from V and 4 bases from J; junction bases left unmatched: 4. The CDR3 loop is CASSQVRETYNEQFF. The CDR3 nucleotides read TGTGCCAGCAGCCAAGTGCGGGAGACGTACAATGAGCAGTTCTTC.

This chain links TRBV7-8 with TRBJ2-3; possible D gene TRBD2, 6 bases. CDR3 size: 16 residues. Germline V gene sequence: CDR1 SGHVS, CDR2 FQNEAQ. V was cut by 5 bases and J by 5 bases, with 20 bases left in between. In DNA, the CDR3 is TGTGCCAGCAGCCCGTTTAGCGGACAAGGGATAGATACGCAGTATTTT. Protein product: CASSPFSGQGIDTQYF.

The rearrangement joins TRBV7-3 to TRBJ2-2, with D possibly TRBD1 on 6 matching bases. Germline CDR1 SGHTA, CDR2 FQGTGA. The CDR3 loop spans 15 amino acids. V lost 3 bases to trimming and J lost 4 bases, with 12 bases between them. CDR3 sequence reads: CASSLDSGITGELFF. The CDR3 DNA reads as TGTGCCAGCAGCTTGGACAGCGGAATCACCGGGGAGCTGTTTTTT.

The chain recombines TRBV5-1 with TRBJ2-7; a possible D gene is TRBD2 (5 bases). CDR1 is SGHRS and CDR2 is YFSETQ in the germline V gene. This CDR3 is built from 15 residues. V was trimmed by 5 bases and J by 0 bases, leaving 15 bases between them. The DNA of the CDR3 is TGCGCCAGCAGACCCCAGGCGGGCAGCTCCTACGAGCAGTACTTC. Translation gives CASRPQAGSSYEQYF.

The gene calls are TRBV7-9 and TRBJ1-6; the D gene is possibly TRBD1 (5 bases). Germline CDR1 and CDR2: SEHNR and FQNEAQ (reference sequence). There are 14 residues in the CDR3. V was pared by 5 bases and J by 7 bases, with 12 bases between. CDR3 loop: CASSHWGRNSPLHF. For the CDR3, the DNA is TGTGCCAGCAGCCATTGGGGCAGGAATTCACCCCTCCACTTT.

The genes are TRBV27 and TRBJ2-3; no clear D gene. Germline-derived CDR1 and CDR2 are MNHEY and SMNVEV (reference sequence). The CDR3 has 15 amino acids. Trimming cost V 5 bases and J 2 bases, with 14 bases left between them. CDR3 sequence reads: CASSPIVNPTDTQYF. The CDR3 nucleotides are TGTGCCAGCAGTCCTATCGTCAACCCCACAGATACGCAGTATTTT.

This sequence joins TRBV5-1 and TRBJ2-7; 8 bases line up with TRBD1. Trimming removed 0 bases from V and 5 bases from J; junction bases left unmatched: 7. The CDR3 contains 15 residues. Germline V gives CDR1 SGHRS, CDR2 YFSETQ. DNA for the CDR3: TGCGCCAGCAGCTTGGGCGGGACAGGCGGCCACGAGCAGTACTTC. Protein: CASSLGGTGGHEQYF. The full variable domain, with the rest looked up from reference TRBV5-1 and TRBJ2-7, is KAGVTQTPRYLIKTRGQQVTLSCSPISGHRSVSWYQQTPGQGLQFLFEYFSETQRNKGNFPGRFSGRQFSNSRSEMNVSTLELGDSALYLCASSLGGTGGHEQYFGPGTRLTVT.

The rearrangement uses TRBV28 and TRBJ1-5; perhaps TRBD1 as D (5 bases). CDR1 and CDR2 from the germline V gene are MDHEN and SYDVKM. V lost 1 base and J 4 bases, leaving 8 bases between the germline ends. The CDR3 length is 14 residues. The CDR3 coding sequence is TGTGCCAGCAGTTTATCTCGGGGGAATCAGCCCCAGCATTTT. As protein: CASSLSRGNQPQHF.

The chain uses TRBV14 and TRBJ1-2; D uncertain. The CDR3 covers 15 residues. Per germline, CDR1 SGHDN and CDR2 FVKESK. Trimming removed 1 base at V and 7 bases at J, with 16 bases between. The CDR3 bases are TGTGCCAGCAGCCAAGGGTTATCGACACGCTCTGGCTACACCTTC. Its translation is CASSQGLSTRSGYTF.

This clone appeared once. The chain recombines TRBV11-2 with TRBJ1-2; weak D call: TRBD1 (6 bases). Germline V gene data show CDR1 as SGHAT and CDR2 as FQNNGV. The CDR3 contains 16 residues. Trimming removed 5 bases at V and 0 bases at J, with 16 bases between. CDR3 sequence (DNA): TGTGCCAGCAGCCTGGACAGCTCTTCCTCTAACTATGGCTACACCTTC. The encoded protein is CASSLDSSSSNYGYTF.

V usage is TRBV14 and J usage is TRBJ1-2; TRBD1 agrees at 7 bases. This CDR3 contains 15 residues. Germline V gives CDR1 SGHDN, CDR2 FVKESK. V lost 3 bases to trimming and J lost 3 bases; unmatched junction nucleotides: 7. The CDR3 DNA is TGTGCCAGCAGCCAGCGACAGGGAACCCACTATGGCTACACCTTC. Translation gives CASSQRQGTHYGYTF.